This entry lists 16 T cell receptor beta chains sequenced from one sample in a study of T cell changes during pregnancy in multiple sclerosis. The data were produced by immunoSEQ multiplex PCR, yet TCRdb's version contains in-frame clones alone and is incomplete. This repertoire shows over 65,000 clones, roughly 94% found once; its top ten account for about 0.61%. The sequencing here drew on peripheral blood, taken in the third trimester of pregnancy. The receptors shown here come from a female donor with multiple sclerosis, enrolled in a pregnancy study.

The rearrangement uses TRBV25-1 and TRBJ2-1, with D possibly TRBD1 on 5 matching bases. The ends were cut back, 6 bases at V and 0 bases at J, with 12 bases in the middle. Germline loops: CDR1 MGHDK, CDR2 SYGVNS. There are 15 residues in the CDR3. The CDR3 spells CASRRTGSSYNEQFF. The CDR3 DNA follows: TGTGCCAGCAGAAGAACAGGTAGCTCCTACAATGAGCAGTTCTTC.

The chain employs TRBV15 and TRBJ2-1; 9 nucleotides align to TRBD1. J lost 6 bases, V lost 1 base, and 4 bases had no gene match. Germline CDR1 LNHNV, CDR2 YYDKDF (reference sequence). This CDR3 contains 15 residues. In nucleotides, the CDR3 is TGTGCCACCAGCAGAGGGGGGACAGGGAGCAATGAGCAGTTCTTC. It is translated as CATSRGGTGSNEQFF.

This chain links TRBV5-1 with TRBJ2-1; weak D call: TRBD1 (6 bases). V dropped 6 bases and J dropped 6 bases, with 10 bases sitting between them. The CDR3 length is 12 residues. Germline loops: CDR1 SGHRS, CDR2 YFSETQ. CDR3 sequence (DNA): TGCGCCAGCACTACAGGGTCCAATGAGCAGTTCTTC. Translation gives CASTTGSNEQFF.

The chain is built from TRBV9 and TRBJ2-2, with 8 bases that match TRBD1. Germline V gene sequence: CDR1 SGDLS, CDR2 YYNGEE. This CDR3 is built from 16 residues. V shed 3 bases and J 1 base; nucleotides not matched to a gene: 5. The CDR3 is CASSAWDRLNTGELFF. In nucleotides, the CDR3 is TGTGCCAGCAGCGCCTGGGACAGGCTGAACACCGGGGAGCTGTTTTTT. The full variable domain, rest sourced from reference TRBV9 and TRBJ2-2, is DSGVTQTPKHLITATGQRVTLRCSPRSGDLSVYWYQQSLDQGLQFLIQYYNGEERAKGNILERFSAQQFPDLHSELNLSSLELGDSALYFCASSAWDRLNTGELFFGEGSRLTVL.

The chain uses TRBV6-6 and TRBJ1-4; unclear D gene. The V and J ends lost 5 bases and 7 bases respectively, with 2 bases between them. This CDR3 is 10 amino acids long. Germline values: CDR1 MNHNY, CDR2 SVGAGI (reference sequence). In nucleotides, the CDR3 is TGTGCCAGCAGTCGTGAAAAACTGTTTTTT. Translated: CASSREKLFF.

The chain uses TRBV7-8 and TRBJ2-3; no clear D. Germline assignment: CDR1 SGHVS and CDR2 FQNEAQ. V was shortened by 0 bases and J by 6 bases, with 16 bases between the two germline ends. The CDR3 sequence is 16 residues long. The CDR3 DNA is TGTGCCAGCAGCTTAGCCCCCCGGGTTGGTCGGGATACGCAGTATTTT. Its protein is CASSLAPRVGRDTQYF.

The rearrangement joins TRBV7-8 to TRBJ2-2; D may be TRBD2 (5 bases). Per germline, CDR1 SGHVS and CDR2 FQNEAQ. The CDR3 sequence is 20 residues long. The V end lost 0 bases, the J end lost 0 bases, and 20 bases lay between the germline ends. In DNA form, the CDR3 reads TGTGCCAGCAGCTTAGCCCAATGGTCCGGGAACCCTTCGAACACCGGGGAGCTGTTTTTT. Protein: CASSLAQWSGNPSNTGELFF.

V and J are TRBV2 and TRBJ1-6; 7 nucleotides agree with TRBD1. The CDR3 length is 15 residues. Germline CDR1 reads SNHLY; CDR2 reads FYNNEI. Trimming removed 3 bases from V and 9 bases from J; junction bases left unmatched: 8. CDR3 region: CASSDSRDSRSPLHF. The DNA for the CDR3 is TGTGCCAGCAGTGATAGCCGGGACAGTCGTTCACCCCTCCACTTT.

The rearrangement uses TRBV18 and TRBJ1-4, with 7 bases aligning to TRBD1. This CDR3 region has 13 residues. Looked up from germline, CDR1 is KGHSH and CDR2 is LQKENI. The trim removed 2 bases at V and 7 bases at J, leaving 1 base unmatched. CDR3 DNA: TGTGCCAGCTCACCAGACAGGGTTGAAAAACTGTTTTTT. Translated, it gives CASSPDRVEKLFF.

The V gene is TRBV7-8, the J gene TRBJ1-1, with D possibly TRBD1 on 5 matching bases. The ends were cut back, 3 bases at V and 0 bases at J, with 20 bases in the middle. The CDR3 is made up of 18 amino acids. Germline V gives CDR1 SGHVS, CDR2 FQNEAQ. The CDR3 DNA reads as TGTGCCAGCAGCTTCTCCCCGAGGAGGGACTTTTTGAACACTGAAGCTTTCTTT. It codes for CASSFSPRRDFLNTEAFF.

The V and J genes are TRBV7-9 and TRBJ1-6; 7 positions match TRBD1. This CDR3 is 18 amino acids long. V lost 4 bases to trimming and J lost 1 base; unmatched junction nucleotides: 10. Germline V gene data show CDR1 as SEHNR and CDR2 as FQNEAQ (reference sequence). The CDR3 DNA reads TGTGCCAGCAGCTGGAATCTAGGGGGCGCGTCCTATAATTCACCCCTCCACTTT. It codes for CASSWNLGGASYNSPLHF.

This clone was picked up one time. This chain connects TRBV7-3 to TRBJ2-1; 11 nucleotides agree with TRBD1. J was trimmed by 9 bases and V by 5 bases; bases with no gene match: 12. Germline V gene data show CDR1 as SGHTA and CDR2 as FQGTGA. The CDR3 runs to 16 residues. CDR3 in amino acids: CASSLGTGGIFGEQFF. In DNA form, the CDR3 reads TGTGCCAGCAGCCTTGGGACAGGGGGGATATTTGGTGAGCAGTTCTTC.

This clone was seen a handful of times. The DNA for the CDR3 is TGCAGCGGATCACGTGAGGGGGTTGCTGCTTTCTTT. It yields the protein CSGSREGVAAFF. V is TRBV29-1 and J is TRBJ1-1, with D perhaps matching TRBD1 (6 bases). V gave up 7 bases and J gave up 11 bases, with 20 bases separating them. Germline values: CDR1 SQVTM, CDR2 ANQGSEA. The CDR3 is made up of 12 amino acids.

The V and J genes are TRBV15 and TRBJ1-1; TRBD1 matches 7 bases. CDR1 is LNHNV and CDR2 is YYDKDF in the germline V gene (reference sequence). CDR3 length equals 15 residues. The V segment lost 0 bases and the J segment 1 base; nucleotides outside the gene matches: 2. The CDR3 protein is CATSRDRTGNTEAFF. The CDR3 nucleotides read TGTGCCACCAGCAGAGATAGGACAGGGAACACTGAAGCTTTCTTT.

V gene TRBV7-6 combines with J gene TRBJ1-1; 8 positions match TRBD1. J lost 4 bases, V lost 4 bases, and 5 bases had no gene match. Germline CDR1 and CDR2: SGHVS and FNYEAQ. The CDR3 has 14 amino acids. CDR3 DNA sequence: TGTGCCAGCAGCTCAGCAGACAGGGGCACTGAAGCTTTCTTT. It encodes CASSSADRGTEAFF.

This clone was seen a few times. V gene TRBV12-5 combines with J gene TRBJ2-7, with D hard to call. Germline values: CDR1 LGHNT, CDR2 FRNRAP. V dropped 1 base and J dropped 2 bases, with 3 bases sitting between them. The CDR3 has 12 amino acids. CDR3 protein: CASGLDTYEQYF. The CDR3 bases are TGTGCTAGTGGTTTGGATACCTACGAGCAGTACTTC.